Following are 26 T cell receptor beta chains from one sample sequenced in a study of cytomegalovirus exposure and HLA in healthy donors. Primers for the PCR totalled 60 Vbeta and 13 Jbeta. Measured with immunoSEQ multiplex PCR; TCRdb has only the in-frame clones, and not every one. This table has nearly 110,000 clones, 70% to 75% appearing once. Sequences were obtained from PBMCs. The receptors here all came from a female donor in good health and CMV-seronegative.

This clone was recorded a few times. CDR3 DNA: TGTGCCAGCAGTAGGGGACAGGCGGGCCGACCGCAGTTCTTC. It codes for CASSRGQAGRPQFF. This chain uses TRBV2 with TRBJ2-1; 8 bases are shared with TRBD1. The CDR3 sequence is 14 residues long. J lost 12 bases, V lost 5 bases, and 12 bases had no gene match. The germline V gene has CDR1 SNHLY and CDR2 FYNNEI. Supplemented by reference TRBV2 and TRBJ2-1, the full variable domain reads EPEVTQTPSHQVTQMGQEVILRCVPISNHLYFYWYRQILGQKVEFLVSFYNNEISEKSEIFDDQFSVERPDGSNFTLKIRSTKLEDSAMYFCASSRGQAGRPQFFGPGTRLTVL.

The chain employs TRBV7-9 and TRBJ1-4, with D possibly TRBD1 on 6 matching bases. CDR1 is SEHNR, CDR2 FQNEAQ, per germline (reference sequence). This CDR3 region has 15 residues. V lost 5 bases and J 4 bases, leaving 14 bases between the germline ends. For the CDR3, the DNA is TGTGCCAGCAGCCCCCAACAGGGCCGTAATGAAAAACTGTTTTTT. Translation: CASSPQQGRNEKLFF.

This clone turned up a few times. The chain is built from TRBV6-1 and TRBJ2-6; D is unresolved. Germline loops: CDR1 MNHNS, CDR2 SASEGT. V lost 2 bases, J lost 4 bases, and 9 bases lay in between. The CDR3 is 15 residues long. The CDR3 DNA reads as TGTGCCAGCAGTGAACCAGGTCTGGGGGCCAACGTCCTGACTTTC. Translating it yields CASSEPGLGANVLTF.

The gene calls are TRBV29-1 and TRBJ2-5; 9 bases fit TRBD1. The CDR3 extends over 15 amino acids. Germline CDR1 and CDR2: SQVTM and ANQGSEA. The V gene end was trimmed by 2 bases and the J gene end by 4 bases; junction bases not matched to a gene: 8. The CDR3 nucleotides are TGCAGCGTTGAAACCTTACAGGGGGCGGGAGAGACCCAGTACTTC. It yields the protein CSVETLQGAGETQYF.

This CDR3 reads CASSERNQPQHF. In DNA form, the CDR3 reads TGTGCCAGTAGTGAACGGAATCAGCCCCAGCATTTT. The chain employs TRBV19 and TRBJ1-5; the D is unclear. Trimming removed 5 bases at V and 4 bases at J, with 6 bases between. Germline V gives CDR1 LNHDA, CDR2 SQIVND (reference sequence). The CDR3 runs to 12 residues.

V usage is TRBV5-1 and J usage is TRBJ1-1; a possible D gene is TRBD1 (5 bases). Germline CDR1 is SGHRS and CDR2 is YFSETQ. Trimming shortened V by 4 bases and J by 6 bases, and 16 bases separated the two germline ends. CDR3 size: 14 residues. CDR3 in amino acids: CASSPDIRGAEAFF. The CDR3 DNA sequence: TGCGCCAGCAGCCCCGACATTCGGGGGGCTGAAGCTTTCTTT.

The chain uses TRBV19 and TRBJ2-7; tentatively, D is TRBD2 (5 bases). Germline V gene sequence: CDR1 LNHDA, CDR2 SQIVND (reference sequence). The V end lost 5 bases, the J end lost 2 bases, and 16 bases lay between the germline ends. This CDR3 has 15 amino acids. CDR3 sequence reads: CASSVASGNTYEQYF. Here the CDR3 DNA reads TGTGCCAGTAGTGTAGCGTCGGGTAATACCTACGAGCAGTACTTC.

On this clone: Within the sample, other DNA sequences also encode this same CDR3. The rearrangement joins TRBV6-6 to TRBJ1-2; 10 nucleotides agree with TRBD1. The length of the CDR3 is 16 residues. J gave up 4 bases and V 5 bases, and 10 bases lay outside the gene matches. The V gene's germline CDR1 is MNHNY and CDR2 SVGAGI (reference sequence). CDR3 bases: TGTGCCAGCAGTCCCACCGGGACAGGGGCGGCCTATGGCTACACCTTC. It translates to CASSPTGTGAAYGYTF.

The chain joins TRBV28 to TRBJ2-5; D is possibly TRBD1 (5 bases). The germline V and J ends were trimmed by 2 bases and 4 bases, with 11 bases remaining between them. The CDR3 has 14 residues. Germline V CDR1 and CDR2: MDHEN, SYDVKM. CDR3 coding DNA: TGTGCCAGCAGTTTACAGGGCGTTCGAGAGACCCAGTACTTC. Protein: CASSLQGVRETQYF.

The chain employs TRBV7-2 and TRBJ2-1, with 11 bases that match TRBD1. The CDR3 is 15 amino acids. The V and J ends lost 5 bases and 5 bases, in that order; junction bases with no gene match: 5. Germline CDR1 reads SGHTA; CDR2 reads FQGNSA. The CDR3 DNA reads TGTGCCAGCAGCCTTGGGACAGGGGGGAACAATGAGCAGTTCTTC. Protein product: CASSLGTGGNNEQFF.

The V and J genes are TRBV4-1 and TRBJ2-7; D ambiguous. The CDR3 extends over 15 amino acids. Trimming removed 0 bases from V and 3 bases from J, with 12 bases in between. Germline V gene data show CDR1 as MGHRA and CDR2 as YSYEKL. The chain's CDR3 is CASSQDPWALYEQYF. CDR3 DNA sequence: TGCGCCAGCAGCCAAGACCCATGGGCCCTCTACGAGCAGTACTTC.

The rearrangement joins TRBV5-4 to TRBJ2-3; 7 bases are shared with TRBD2. The germline gives CDR1 SGHNT, CDR2 YYREEE (reference sequence). After removal of 4 bases from V and 4 bases from J, the junction contained 9 bases not matched to a gene. This CDR3 is 15 amino acids long. For the CDR3, the DNA is TGTGCCAGCAGCCATCCAGCGGGAAGGTCAGATACGCAGTATTTT. It codes for CASSHPAGRSDTQYF.

The chain couples TRBV7-8 to TRBJ1-1; D is possibly TRBD1 (6 bases). In germline, CDR1 is SGHVS, CDR2 FQNEAQ. CDR3 length: 15 amino acids. With 5 bases removed from V and 1 base from J, the gap between germline ends came to 14 bases. CDR3 protein: CASSILGHQNTEAFF. Written as DNA, the CDR3 is TGTGCCAGCAGCATACTGGGACATCAGAACACTGAAGCTTTCTTT. Drawing the rest from reference TRBV7-8 and TRBJ1-1, the complete variable domain is GAGVSQSPRYKVAKRGQDVALRCDPISGHVSLFWYQQALGQGPEFLTYFQNEAQLDKSGLPSDRFFAERPEGSVSTLKIQRTQQEDSAVYLCASSILGHQNTEAFFGQGTRLTVV.

The rearrangement links TRBV29-1 to TRBJ2-1; 14 bases map to TRBD2. Germline lookup yields CDR1 SQVTM and CDR2 ANQGSEA. The length of the CDR3 is 14 residues. Trimming cost V 6 bases and J 8 bases; bases outside gene matches: 6. CDR3 sequence: CSVQTSGGGHEQFF. In DNA form, the CDR3 reads TGCAGCGTCCAGACTAGCGGGGGGGGTCATGAGCAGTTCTTC.

The chain recombines TRBV29-1 with TRBJ2-7; tentatively, D is TRBD2 (6 bases). CDR3 length equals 15 residues. Trimming pared 1 base from V and 2 bases from J, leaving 15 bases between. Germline-derived CDR1 and CDR2 are SQVTM and ANQGSEA. The CDR3 is CSVEGGKRGTYEQYF. The CDR3 DNA sequence: TGCAGCGTTGAAGGGGGTAAGCGCGGGACCTACGAGCAGTACTTC.

The V and J genes are TRBV9 and TRBJ2-3, with 7 bases lining up with TRBD1. The V gene's germline CDR1 is SGDLS and CDR2 YYNGEE. V shed 3 bases, J shed 1 base, and the junction held 11 bases outside the gene matches. The CDR3 has 17 amino acids. DNA for the CDR3: TGTGCCAGCAGCGGTAGCCACAGGGGTTTGGGCACAGATACGCAGTATTTT. Protein product: CASSGSHRGLGTDTQYF.

The chain uses TRBV27 and TRBJ2-2; maybe TRBD2 (6 bases). Germline-derived CDR1 and CDR2 are MNHEY and SMNVEV (reference sequence). With 7 bases removed from V and 5 bases from J, the gap between germline ends came to 23 bases. The CDR3 has 17 residues. The CDR3 DNA reads TGTGCCAGCAAAATTCAGAGCAGCCCCCGGGGGACCGGGGAGCTGTTTTTT. It translates to CASKIQSSPRGTGELFF.

This clone was observed a few times. V is TRBV5-6 and J is TRBJ2-7; the match to TRBD1 covers 9 bases. The germline V gene has CDR1 SGHDT and CDR2 YYEEEE. The CDR3 runs to 14 residues. J was trimmed by 4 bases and V by 3 bases; bases with no gene match: 5. CDR3 coding DNA: TGTGCCAGCAGCTCCGGACAGGGGAGGTACGAGCAGTACTTC. Translating it yields CASSSGQGRYEQYF.

A single count supports this clone. V and J are TRBV9 and TRBJ2-6, with a tentative D call TRBD1 (6 bases). Germline lookup yields CDR1 SGDLS and CDR2 YYNGEE. This CDR3 is built from 18 residues. Between the trimmed V and J ends, which lost 3 bases and 2 bases, there was a span of 18 bases. This CDR3 reads CASSAIQGGFPGANVLTF. As DNA, the CDR3 is TGTGCCAGCAGCGCCATACAGGGTGGTTTCCCTGGGGCCAACGTCCTGACTTTC.

The chain combines TRBV19 with TRBJ2-2; D call uncertain. The germline V gene encodes CDR1 LNHDA and CDR2 SQIVND (reference sequence). Deletions cut 0 bases from V and 0 bases from J, with 5 bases between. The CDR3 spans 15 residues. The CDR3 nucleotides read TGTGCCAGTAGTATAGATCACACGAACACCGGGGAGCTGTTTTTT. Protein: CASSIDHTNTGELFF.

This clone turned up a few times. The chain joins TRBV10-1 to TRBJ2-3; the match to TRBD2 covers 12 bases. Germline assignment: CDR1 WNHNN and CDR2 SYGVQD (reference sequence). This CDR3 contains 16 residues. The V gene end was trimmed by 3 bases and the J gene end by 4 bases; junction bases not matched to a gene: 5. The CDR3 DNA reads as TGCGCCAGCAGTGACTCTAGCGGGAGGGTACCAGATACGCAGTATTTT. Residues: CASSDSSGRVPDTQYF.

CDR3: CASSLGRIQGVVYF. CDR3 in DNA: TGTGCCAGCAGCTTAGGGCGGATACAGGGTGTTGTGTACTTC. The rearrangement links TRBV7-6 to TRBJ2-7; D might be TRBD1 (6 bases). Trimming cost V 1 base and J 12 bases, with 19 bases left between them. This CDR3 has 14 residues. CDR1 is SGHVS, CDR2 FNYEAQ, per germline.

The chain employs TRBV10-3 and TRBJ2-2; a possible D gene is TRBD2 (5 bases). The germline CDR1 and CDR2 sequences are ENHRY and SYGVKD. The CDR3 length is 15 residues. V gave up 3 bases and J gave up 4 bases, with 12 bases separating them. The CDR3 nucleotides read TGTGCCATCAGTGAAGACTACCTTTTCACCGGGGAGCTGTTTTTT. Its translation is CAISEDYLFTGELFF.

The gene calls are TRBV4-2 and TRBJ1-2; 9 bases agree with TRBD1. Germline CDR1 reads LGHNA; CDR2 reads YNFKEQ. J gave up 8 bases and V 0 bases, and 13 bases lay outside the gene matches. The length of the CDR3 is 17 residues. The CDR3, as DNA: TGTGCCAGCAGCCAAGATCAAGGTTGGGACAGGGAGGGAGGCTACACCTTC. Protein product: CASSQDQGWDREGGYTF.

This rearrangement joins TRBV25-1 to TRBJ1-2; 7 bases line up with TRBD1. This CDR3 contains 13 residues. The V segment lost 7 bases and the J segment 8 bases; nucleotides outside the gene matches: 10. Germline lookup yields CDR1 MGHDK and CDR2 SYGVNS. CDR3 sequence reads: CASNLGAGGGYTF. The DNA of the CDR3 is TGTGCCAGCAACCTGGGGGCAGGGGGAGGCTACACCTTC.

The chain employs TRBV7-8 and TRBJ1-2, with D possibly TRBD1 on 5 matching bases. Trimming cost V 4 bases and J 0 bases, with 24 bases left between them. Germline CDR1 SGHVS, CDR2 FQNEAQ. The CDR3 contains 19 residues. The CDR3 DNA reads as TGTGCCAGCAGCTCTCTCGTCGGAGCGGGGAGGGGAGCTAACTATGGCTACACCTTC. This codes for CASSSLVGAGRGANYGYTF. Looking up the rest from reference TRBV7-8 and TRBJ1-2 gives the full variable domain: GAGVSQSPRYKVAKRGQDVALRCDPISGHVSLFWYQQALGQGPEFLTYFQNEAQLDKSGLPSDRFFAERPEGSVSTLKIQRTQQEDSAVYLCASSSLVGAGRGANYGYTFGSGTRLTVV.